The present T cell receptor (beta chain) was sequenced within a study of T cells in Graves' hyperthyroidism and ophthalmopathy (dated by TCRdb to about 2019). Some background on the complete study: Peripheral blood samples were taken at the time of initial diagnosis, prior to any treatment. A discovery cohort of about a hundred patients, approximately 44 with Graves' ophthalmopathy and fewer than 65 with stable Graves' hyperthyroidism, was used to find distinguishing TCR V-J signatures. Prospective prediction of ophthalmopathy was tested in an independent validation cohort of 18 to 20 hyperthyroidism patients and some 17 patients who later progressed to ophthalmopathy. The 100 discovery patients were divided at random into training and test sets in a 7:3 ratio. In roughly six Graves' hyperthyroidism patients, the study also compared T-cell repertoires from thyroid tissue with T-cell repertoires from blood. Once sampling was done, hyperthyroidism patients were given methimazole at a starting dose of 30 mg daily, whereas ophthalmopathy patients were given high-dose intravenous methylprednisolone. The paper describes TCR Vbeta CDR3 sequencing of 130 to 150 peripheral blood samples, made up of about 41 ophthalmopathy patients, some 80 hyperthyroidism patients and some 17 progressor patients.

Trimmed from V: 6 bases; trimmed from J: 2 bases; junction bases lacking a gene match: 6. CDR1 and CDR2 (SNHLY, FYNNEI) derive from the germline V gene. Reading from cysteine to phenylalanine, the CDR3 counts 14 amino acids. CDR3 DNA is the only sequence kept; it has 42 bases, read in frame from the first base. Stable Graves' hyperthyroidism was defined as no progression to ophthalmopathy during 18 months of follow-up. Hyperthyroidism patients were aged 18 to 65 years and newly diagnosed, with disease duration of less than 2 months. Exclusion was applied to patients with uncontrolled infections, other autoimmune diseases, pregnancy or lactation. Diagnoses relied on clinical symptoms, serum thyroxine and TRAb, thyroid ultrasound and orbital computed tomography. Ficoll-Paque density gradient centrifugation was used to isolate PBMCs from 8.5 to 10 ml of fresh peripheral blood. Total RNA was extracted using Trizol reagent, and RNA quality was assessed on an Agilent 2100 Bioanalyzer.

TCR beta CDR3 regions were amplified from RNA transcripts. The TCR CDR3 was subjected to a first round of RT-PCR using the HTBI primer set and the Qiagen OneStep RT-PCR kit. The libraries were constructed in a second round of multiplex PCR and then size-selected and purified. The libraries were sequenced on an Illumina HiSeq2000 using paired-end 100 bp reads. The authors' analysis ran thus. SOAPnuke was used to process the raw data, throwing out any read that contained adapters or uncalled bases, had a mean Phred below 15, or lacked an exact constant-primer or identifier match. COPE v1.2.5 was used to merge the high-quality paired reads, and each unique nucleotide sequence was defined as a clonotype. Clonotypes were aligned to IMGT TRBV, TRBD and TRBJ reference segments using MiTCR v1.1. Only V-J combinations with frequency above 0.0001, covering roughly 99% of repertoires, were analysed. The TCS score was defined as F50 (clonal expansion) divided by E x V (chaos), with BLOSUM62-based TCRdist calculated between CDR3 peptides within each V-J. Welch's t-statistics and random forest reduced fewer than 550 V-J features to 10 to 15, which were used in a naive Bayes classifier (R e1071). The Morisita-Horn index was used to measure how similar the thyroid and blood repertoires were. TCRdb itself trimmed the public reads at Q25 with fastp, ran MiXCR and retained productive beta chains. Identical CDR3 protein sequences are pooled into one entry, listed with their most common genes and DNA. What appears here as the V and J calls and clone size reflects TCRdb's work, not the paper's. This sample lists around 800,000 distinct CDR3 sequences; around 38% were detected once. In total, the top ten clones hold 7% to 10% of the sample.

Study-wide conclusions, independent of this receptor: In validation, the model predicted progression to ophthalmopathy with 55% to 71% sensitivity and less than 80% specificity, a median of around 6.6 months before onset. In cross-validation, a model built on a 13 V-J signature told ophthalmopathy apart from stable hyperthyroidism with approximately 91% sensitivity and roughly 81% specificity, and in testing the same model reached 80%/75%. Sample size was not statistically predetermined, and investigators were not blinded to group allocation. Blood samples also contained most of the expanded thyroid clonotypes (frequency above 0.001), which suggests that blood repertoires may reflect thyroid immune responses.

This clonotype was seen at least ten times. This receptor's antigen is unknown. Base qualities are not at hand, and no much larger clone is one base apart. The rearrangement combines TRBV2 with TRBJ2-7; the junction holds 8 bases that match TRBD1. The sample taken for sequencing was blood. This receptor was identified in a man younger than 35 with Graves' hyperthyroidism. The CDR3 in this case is CASRGDRLTYEQYF. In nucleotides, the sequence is TGTGCCAGCAGAGGGGACAGGCTGACCTACGAGCAGTACTTC.